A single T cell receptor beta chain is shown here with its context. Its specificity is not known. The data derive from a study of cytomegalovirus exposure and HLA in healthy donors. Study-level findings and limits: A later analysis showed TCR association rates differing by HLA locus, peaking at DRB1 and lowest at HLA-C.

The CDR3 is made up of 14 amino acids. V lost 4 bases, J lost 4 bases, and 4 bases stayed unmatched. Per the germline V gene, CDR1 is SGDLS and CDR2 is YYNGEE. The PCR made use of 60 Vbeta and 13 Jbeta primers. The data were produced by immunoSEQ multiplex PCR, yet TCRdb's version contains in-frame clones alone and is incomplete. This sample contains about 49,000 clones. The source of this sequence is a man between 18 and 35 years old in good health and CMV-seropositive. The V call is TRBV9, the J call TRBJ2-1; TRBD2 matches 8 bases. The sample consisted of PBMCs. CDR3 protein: CASSPGGKYNEQFF. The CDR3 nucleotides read TGTGCCAGCAGCCCGGGGGGGAAGTACAATGAGCAGTTCTTC.